The 15 T cell receptor beta chains given below trace back to one sample, sequenced in a study of shared clonotypes between healthy human individuals. Data came from immunoSEQ multiplex PCR; TCRdb stores just in-frame clones and leaves some out. The table lists 550,000 to 800,000 clones, 90% of them singletons. The sequenced material came from memory CD8+ T cells from PBMCs. Indicated subset: CD45RO+ cells pooled with CCR7-negative TemRA cells. Receptors originate from a man between 18 and 29 years old in good health. Some clones in this sample may be carry-over from other donors' samples.

The V and J genes are TRBV15 and TRBJ1-5; 12 bases are a match to TRBD1. The CDR3 extends over 18 amino acids. Germline-derived CDR1 and CDR2 are LNHNV and YYDKDF (reference sequence). V lost 0 bases to trimming and J lost 0 bases; unmatched junction nucleotides: 3. The CDR3 sequence is CATSREGTGGLSNQPQHF. CDR3 DNA: TGTGCCACCAGCAGAGAGGGGACAGGGGGCCTTAGCAATCAGCCCCAGCATTTT. The full variable domain, completed using reference TRBV15 and TRBJ1-5, is DAMVIQNPRYQVTQFGKPVTLSCSQTLNHNVMYWYQQKSSQAPKLLFHYYDKDFNNEADTPDNFQSRRPNTSFCFLDIRSPGLGDTAMYLCATSREGTGGLSNQPQHFGDGTRLSIL.

With regard to this clone: Other DNA sequences in this sample translate to the same CDR3. V is TRBV28 and J is TRBJ2-7; no firm D call. In germline, CDR1 is MDHEN, CDR2 SYDVKM. The V end was cut by 1 base, the J end by 4 bases, with 5 bases between. This CDR3 region has 12 residues. The CDR3 sequence is CASSLYSYEQYF. The CDR3 DNA follows: TGTGCCAGCAGTTTATACAGTTACGAGCAGTACTTC. The full variable domain, with the rest looked up from reference TRBV28 and TRBJ2-7, is DVKVTQSSRYLVKRTGEKVFLECVQDMDHENMFWYRQDPGLGLRLIYFSYDVKMKEKGDIPEGYSVSREKKERFSLILESASTNQTSMYLCASSLYSYEQYFGPGTRLTVT.

The genes are TRBV9 and TRBJ2-1; 8 bases agree with TRBD1. The CDR3 loop spans 16 amino acids. V gave up 0 bases and J gave up 7 bases; unmatched junction bases: 9. CDR1 is SGDLS and CDR2 is YYNGEE in the germline V gene. The CDR3 DNA follows: TGTGCCAGCAGCGTAGTCCCCAGGGGGCTTGGGAATGAGCAGTTCTTC. As protein: CASSVVPRGLGNEQFF.

The V call is TRBV6-5, the J call TRBJ2-7; D is unresolved. The CDR3 sequence is 14 residues long. Germline CDR1 reads MNHEY; CDR2 reads SVGAGI. Trimming took off 6 bases at V and 1 base at J, with 13 bases between the two ends. DNA of the CDR3: TGTGCCAGCAGGATGCGAGGCCCATCCTACGAGCAGTACTTC. Translating it yields CASRMRGPSYEQYF.

The chain uses TRBV29-1 and TRBJ2-1; TRBD2 agrees at 8 bases. V dropped 6 bases and J dropped 7; count of bases not matched to a gene: 20. The germline V gene encodes CDR1 SQVTM and CDR2 ANQGSEA. The CDR3 length is 17 residues. The CDR3 region has the DNA TGCAGCGTGGCCCCCCCTTCGGAGCGGGGGATGGAGAATGAGCAGTTCTTC. It codes for CSVAPPSERGMENEQFF.

The V and J genes are TRBV5-6 and TRBJ2-2; D remains unclear. The germline V gene encodes CDR1 SGHDT and CDR2 YYEEEE. The CDR3 contains 11 residues. V lost 7 bases to trimming and J lost 3 bases, with 4 bases between them. CDR3 sequence: CASGYTGELFF. The CDR3 coding sequence is TGTGCCAGCGGGTACACCGGGGAGCTGTTTTTT.

This chain connects TRBV27 to TRBJ2-7; 9 bases match TRBD1. The length of the CDR3 is 16 residues. Germline V gene sequence: CDR1 MNHEY, CDR2 SMNVEV (reference sequence). Unmatched junction bases numbered 8, after V lost 0 bases and J lost 5 bases. The CDR3 nucleotides read TGTGCCAGCAGTTTATCAGCCGGGACAGGGTCCCACGAGCAGTACTTC. Its translation: CASSLSAGTGSHEQYF.

The chain carries TRBV14 and TRBJ2-1, with 7 bases aligning to TRBD2. J gave up 2 bases and V 3 bases, and 10 bases lay outside the gene matches. CDR3 length equals 17 residues. Per the germline V gene, CDR1 is SGHDN and CDR2 is FVKESK. CDR3 sequence (DNA): TGTGCCAGCAGCCACCAAGCGGGGCGACGAACCTACAATGAGCAGTTCTTC. Translating it yields CASSHQAGRRTYNEQFF.

The CDR3 region is CASSLEGRTLSNYGYTF. As DNA, the CDR3 is TGTGCCAGCAGCTTAGAAGGTCGCACACTTTCTAACTATGGCTACACCTTC. This chain connects TRBV11-2 to TRBJ1-2; D is uncertain. The CDR3 length is 17 residues. Germline loops: CDR1 SGHAT, CDR2 FQNNGV. V dropped 0 bases and J dropped 0 bases, with 14 bases sitting between them.

The chain carries TRBV7-9 and TRBJ2-7; D possibly uses TRBD1 or TRBD2 (5 bases each). V was trimmed by 1 base and J by 3 bases, leaving 16 bases between them. In germline, CDR1 is SEHNR, CDR2 FQNEAQ (reference sequence). This CDR3 is built from 16 residues. Written as DNA, the CDR3 is TGTGCCAGCAGCTTAGGGTTCGGGGCTAGCTTCTACGAGCAGTACTTC. Amino acid sequence: CASSLGFGASFYEQYF.

The chain links TRBV4-1 to TRBJ1-4, with TRBD1 as a possible D gene (6 bases). The CDR3 totals 15 residues. V lost 1 base and J 5 bases, leaving 11 bases between the germline ends. Germline-derived CDR1 and CDR2 are MGHRA and YSYEKL. CDR3 protein: CASSQGGGGNEKLFF. CDR3 nucleotide sequence: TGCGCCAGCAGCCAAGGGGGAGGGGGGAATGAAAAACTGTTTTTT.

This chain links TRBV5-6 with TRBJ2-7, with 13 bases aligning to TRBD2. The V gene end was trimmed by 4 bases and the J gene end by 2 bases; junction bases not matched to a gene: 9. Looked up from germline, CDR1 is SGHDT and CDR2 is YYEEEE. The length of the CDR3 is 17 residues. Here the CDR3 reads CASSPGTSGIQTYEQYF. The DNA for the CDR3 is TGTGCCAGCAGCCCCGGGACTAGCGGGATCCAAACCTACGAGCAGTACTTC.

The V and J genes are TRBV4-1 and TRBJ2-3; 11 positions agree with TRBD2. Trimming removed 2 bases from V and 0 bases from J; junction bases left unmatched: 16. This CDR3 has 21 amino acids. Germline CDR1 reads MGHRA; CDR2 reads YSYEKL. The DNA of the CDR3 is TGCGCCAGCAGCCAAACTAGCGGGAGTTCCTTTAGCGCTTCTAGCACAGATACGCAGTATTTT. Translated: CASSQTSGSSFSASSTDTQYF.

For this clone: A much larger clone is a single base away; this may be a read error. The chain joins TRBV27 to TRBJ1-1; D ambiguous. V was pared by 4 bases and J by 1 base, with 4 bases between. CDR1 and CDR2 from the germline V gene are MNHEY and SMNVEV (reference sequence). This CDR3 comprises 12 residues. In DNA form, the CDR3 reads TGTGCCAGCAGTTGGGGGAACACTGAAGCTTTCTTT. Translated, it gives CASSWGNTEAFF.

This clone was counted a single time. The chain joins TRBV6-6 to TRBJ2-1; unclear D gene. This CDR3 is built from 14 residues. Deletions cut 0 bases from V and 9 bases from J, with 12 bases between. Germline loops: CDR1 MNHNY, CDR2 SVGAGI (reference sequence). CDR3 sequence (DNA): TGTGCCAGCAGTTACTCGGTGGATTTGGGTGAGCAGTTCTTC. This codes for CASSYSVDLGEQFF.